This T cell receptor (beta chain) appears in the sequencing data of a study of CD4 T cells in relation to SARS-CoV-2 and coronaviruses. CDR1 is SGHVS and CDR2 is FQNEAQ in the germline V gene. The length of the CDR3 is 14 residues. V was pared by 1 base and J by 8 bases, with 11 bases between. As concerns this clone: What it recognizes is unknown.

Some clones are missing from TCRdb's copy, which holds only in-frame ones; the method was immunoSEQ multiplex PCR. The sample has over 25,000 clones, 65% to 85% seen once. Unexposed donor CD4+ T cells date from about 2011-2018, before the COVID-19 pandemic. Isolation of CD4+ T cells took place after less than 11 days in culture. The receptor comes from a human donor in good health. The sequenced sample consisted of CD4+ T cells from PBMCs, cultured in vitro. The V and J genes are TRBV7-8 and TRBJ2-2; no definite D call. This chain's CDR3 is CASSLEPTVGELFF. The CDR3 DNA reads TGTGCCAGCAGCTTAGAGCCCACTGTGGGGGAGCTGTTTTTT.